The present T cell receptor beta chain was sequenced within a study of blood T cell repertoires in COVID-19. Study at large: T cells, B-cell-depleted T cells, or PBMCs supplied cDNA or gDNA.

With V trimmed by 3 bases and J by 4 bases, 10 bases remained unmatched. There are 16 residues in the CDR3. The germline V gene has CDR1 SGDLS and CDR2 YYNGEE. Profiling relied on immunoSEQ multiplex PCR, and the TCRdb table lists in-frame clones only, not all of them. The table lists about 180,000 clones, more than 70% of them singletons, with more than 5.5% in the top ten. Among Cohort 3 donors, those recovered had two negative PCRs, clearance, or symptom resolution. The source material was PBMCs or T cells enriched from blood (not recorded which). This sequence was found in a man aged 35 to 55 who had recovered from COVID-19. The chain has TRBV9 and TRBJ1-3; TRBD1 matches at 7 bases. The CDR3 loop is CASSALTGTAGNTIYF. CDR3 DNA: TGTGCCAGCAGCGCACTTACCGGGACAGCAGGAAACACCATATATTTT.